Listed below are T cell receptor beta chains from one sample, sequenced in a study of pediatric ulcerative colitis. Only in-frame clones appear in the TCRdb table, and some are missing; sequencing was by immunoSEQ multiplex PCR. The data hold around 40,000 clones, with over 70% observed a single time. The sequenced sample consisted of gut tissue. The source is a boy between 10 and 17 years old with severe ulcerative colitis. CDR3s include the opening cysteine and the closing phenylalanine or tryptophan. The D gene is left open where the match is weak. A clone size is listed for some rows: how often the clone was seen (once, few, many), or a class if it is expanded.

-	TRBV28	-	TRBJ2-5	TGTGCCAGCAGTGTTGGAGGGGGAGGTGGAAAGACCCAGTACTTC	CASSVGGGGGKTQYF
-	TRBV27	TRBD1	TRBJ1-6	TGTGCCAGCAGTTTAGCGGGACAGAGTAATTCACCCCTCCACTTT	CASSLAGQSNSPLHF
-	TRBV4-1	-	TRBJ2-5	TGCGCCAGCAGCCAAGAGAGTGGGGGGCCGCTCCGGGAGACCCAGTACTTC	CASSQESGGPLRETQYF
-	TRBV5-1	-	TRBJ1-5	TGCGCCAGCAGCTTGGGGACAGCGACCAATCAGCCCCAGCATTTT	CASSLGTATNQPQHF
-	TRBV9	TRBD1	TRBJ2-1	TGTGCCAGCAGCCCTTATGCAGGGGGCTATGAGCAGTTCTTC	CASSPYAGGYEQFF
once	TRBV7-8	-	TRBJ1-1	TGTGCCAGCAGCCCATCCTCGGGGGGCGGGAGCCTAACCATGAACACTGAAGCTTTCTTT	CASSPSSGGGSLTMNTEAFF
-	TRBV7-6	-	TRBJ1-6	TGTGCCAGCAGGGTACAGGGTTCGAGCTCCTATAATTCACCCCTCCACTTT	CASRVQGSSSYNSPLHF
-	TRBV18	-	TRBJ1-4	TGTGCCAGCTCAACAAAGAACAGGGATGAAAAACTGTTTTTT	CASSTKNRDEKLFF
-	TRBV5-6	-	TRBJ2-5	TGTGCCAGCCGAAGGGTGGAGACCCAGTACTTC	CASRRVETQYF
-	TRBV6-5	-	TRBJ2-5	TGTGCCAGCAGTCCCCACTCGCGCGGGGACCAGTACTTC	CASSPHSRGDQYF
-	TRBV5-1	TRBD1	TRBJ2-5	TGCGCCAGCAGCTTGGAACAGGGGGTGTCAGAGACCCAGTACTTC	CASSLEQGVSETQYF
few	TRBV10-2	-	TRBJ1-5	TGCGCCAGCAGTGAGTCACCAGGCAATAGCAATCAGCCCCAGCATTTT	CASSESPGNSNQPQHF
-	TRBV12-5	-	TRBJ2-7	TGTGCTAGTGGTTTGGACACAGGCGGGACAGTCTTACACGAGCAGTACTTC	CASGLDTGGTVLHEQYF